The clone carrying this T cell receptor beta chain was counted only a few times. What it recognizes is unknown. Both CD4+ and CD8+ cells were separated through positive magnetic bead selection, and their purity was verified using flow cytometry. These data are taken from a study of somatic mutations in cytotoxic T cells in rheumatoid arthritis. Overall study findings and caveats: Between rheumatoid arthritis patients and age-matched healthy controls, CD8+ T-cell clonality showed no significant difference. Some patients, about an eighth of the roughly 65, had a largest CD8+ clone that exceeded 20% of CD8+ cells. Researchers did not know the antigen targets of the expanded CD8+ clones.

Libraries were prepared by immunoSEQ multiplex PCR; TCRdb keeps only in-frame clonotypes and omits some of them. The sample has over 8,500 clones, approximately 80% seen once. V was trimmed by 7 bases and J by 2 bases, leaving 15 bases between them. Germline assignment: CDR1 MDHEN and CDR2 SYDVKM. This CDR3 spans 14 amino acids. The specimen was CD8+ T cells sorted from blood. The chain employs TRBV28 and TRBJ2-7; D perhaps matches TRBD2 (6 bases). This clonotype was sampled from a man in his sixties in good health. For the CDR3, the DNA is TGTGCCAGCACCTTAGGACTACTCACCTACGAGCAGTACTTC. Amino acid sequence: CASTLGLLTYEQYF.